This T cell receptor (beta chain) was identified during a study of blood T cell repertoires in COVID-19. Study overall: COVID-19 samples collected from the United States, Italy and Spain covered acute and convalescent phases. PBMCs, B-cell-depleted T cells, or T cells were the source of the cDNA or gDNA that made up the material.

The CDR3 length is 15 residues. V lost 0 bases to trimming and J lost 2 bases, with 10 bases between them. Germline V gene sequence: CDR1 LNHNV, CDR2 YYDKDF (reference sequence). Authors' methods: Estimated nucleated cell counts came from reference gene primer amplification. Libraries were prepared by immunoSEQ multiplex PCR; TCRdb keeps only in-frame clonotypes and omits some of them. V and J calls and clone size are those listed in that table; D and trimming were worked out from the DNA. The data contain around 200,000 clones, roughly four fifths of them singletons. Sequencing was done on a sample of peripheral blood. This chain connects TRBV15 to TRBJ1-2; D not certain. The clonotype was recovered from a woman aged 45-60 years with acute or convalescent COVID-19. Written as DNA, the CDR3 is TGTGCCACCAGCAGAGATATCGGAGGGAACTATGGCTACACCTTC. It specifies CATSRDIGGNYGYTF.